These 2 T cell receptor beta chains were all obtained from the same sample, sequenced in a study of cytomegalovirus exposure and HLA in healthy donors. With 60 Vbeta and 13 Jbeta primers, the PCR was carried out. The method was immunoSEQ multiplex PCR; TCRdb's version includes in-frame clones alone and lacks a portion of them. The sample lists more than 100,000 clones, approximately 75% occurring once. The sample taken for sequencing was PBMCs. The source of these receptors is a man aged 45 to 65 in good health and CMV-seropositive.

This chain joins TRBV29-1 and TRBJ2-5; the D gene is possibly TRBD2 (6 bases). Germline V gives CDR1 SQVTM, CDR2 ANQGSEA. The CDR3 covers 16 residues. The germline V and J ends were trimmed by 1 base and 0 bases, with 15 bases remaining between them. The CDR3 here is CSVEGDEGRYQETQYF. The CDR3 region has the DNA TGCAGCGTTGAAGGTGATGAGGGGAGGTACCAAGAGACCCAGTACTTC.

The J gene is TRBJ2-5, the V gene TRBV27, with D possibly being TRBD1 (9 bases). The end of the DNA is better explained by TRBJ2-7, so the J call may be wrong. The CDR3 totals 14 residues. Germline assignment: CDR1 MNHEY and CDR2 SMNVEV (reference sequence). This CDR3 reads CASREGTGNYEQYF. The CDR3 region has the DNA TGTGCCAGCCGGGAGGGGACAGGGAACTACGAGCAGTACTTC.